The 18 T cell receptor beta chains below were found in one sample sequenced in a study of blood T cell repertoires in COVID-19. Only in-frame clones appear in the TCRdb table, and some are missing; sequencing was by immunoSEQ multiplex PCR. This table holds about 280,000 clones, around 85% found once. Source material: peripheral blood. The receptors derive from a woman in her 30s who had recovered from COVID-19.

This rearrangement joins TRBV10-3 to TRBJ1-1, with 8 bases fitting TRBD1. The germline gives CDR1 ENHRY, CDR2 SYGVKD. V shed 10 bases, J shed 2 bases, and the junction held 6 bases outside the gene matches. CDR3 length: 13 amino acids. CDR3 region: CATTQGANTEAFF. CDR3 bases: TGTGCCACCACTCAGGGGGCAAACACTGAAGCTTTCTTT.

The chain's CDR3 is CASSSPPRNEAFF. CDR3 sequence (DNA): TGTGCCAGCAGCTCCCCCCCGAGAAATGAAGCTTTCTTT. The genes are TRBV6-2 or TRBV6-3 and TRBJ1-1; D gene unclear. This CDR3 region has 13 residues. The germline V and J ends were trimmed by 6 bases and 7 bases, with 15 bases remaining between them. Germline CDR1 reads MNHEY; CDR2 reads SVGEGT.

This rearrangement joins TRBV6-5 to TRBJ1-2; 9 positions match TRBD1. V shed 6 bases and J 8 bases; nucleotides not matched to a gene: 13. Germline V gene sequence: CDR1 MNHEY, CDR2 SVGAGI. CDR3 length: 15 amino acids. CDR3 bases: TGTGCCAGCAGCCCGGAAACACAGGGGGCGGGAGGCTACACCTTC. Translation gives CASSPETQGAGGYTF.

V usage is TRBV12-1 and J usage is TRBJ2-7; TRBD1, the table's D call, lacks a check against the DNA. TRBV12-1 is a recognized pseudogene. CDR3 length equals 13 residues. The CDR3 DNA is TGTGCCAGCAGCCCCAGGTGGGCCCACGAGCAGTACTTC. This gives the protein CASSPRWAHEQYF.

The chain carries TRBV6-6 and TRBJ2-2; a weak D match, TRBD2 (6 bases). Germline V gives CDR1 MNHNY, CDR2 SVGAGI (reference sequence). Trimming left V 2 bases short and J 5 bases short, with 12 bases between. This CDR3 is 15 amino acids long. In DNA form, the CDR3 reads TGTGCCAGCAGTTACCCGCGCGGGGAAACCGGGGAGCTGTTTTTT. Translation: CASSYPRGETGELFF.

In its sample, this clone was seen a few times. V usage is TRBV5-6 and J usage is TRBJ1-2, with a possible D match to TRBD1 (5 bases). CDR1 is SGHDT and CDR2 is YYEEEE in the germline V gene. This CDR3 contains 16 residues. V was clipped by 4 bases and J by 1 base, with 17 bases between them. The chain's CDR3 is CASSLGRATFNYGYTF. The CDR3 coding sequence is TGTGCCAGCAGCCTGGGCAGGGCTACATTTAACTATGGCTACACCTTC.

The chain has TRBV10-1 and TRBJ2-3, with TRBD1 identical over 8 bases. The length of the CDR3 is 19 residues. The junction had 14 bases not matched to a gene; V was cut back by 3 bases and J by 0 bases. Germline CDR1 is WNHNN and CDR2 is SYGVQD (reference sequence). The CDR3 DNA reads TGCGCCAGCAGTGATCCCGGGACAGGATGGCCCACTAGCACAGATACGCAGTATTTT. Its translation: CASSDPGTGWPTSTDTQYF.

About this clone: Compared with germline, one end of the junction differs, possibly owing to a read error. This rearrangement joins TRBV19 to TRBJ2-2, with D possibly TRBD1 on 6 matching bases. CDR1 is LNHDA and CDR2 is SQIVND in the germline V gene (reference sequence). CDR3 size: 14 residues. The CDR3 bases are TGTGCCAGTAGACTCAACTGGGGGCCCGGCGAGCTGTTTTTT. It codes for CASRLNWGPGELFF.

Written as DNA, the CDR3 is TGTGCCAGCAGGATTACTAGCGGAAGGAACACCGGGGAGCTGTTTTTT. Translating gives CASRITSGRNTGELFF. The chain employs TRBV3-1 (or the pseudogene TRBV3-2) and TRBJ2-2; 8 bases line up with TRBD2. CDR1 is LGHDT and CDR2 is YNNKEL in the germline V gene (reference sequence). The CDR3 spans 16 residues. Germline trimming cut 6 bases from V and 1 base from J; bases unmatched to any gene: 7.

Here the CDR3 DNA reads TGCGCCAGCAGTCAATCGAGGAGACAGATAATGAACACTGAAGCTTTCTTT. Translation: CASSQSRRQIMNTEAFF. This rearrangement joins TRBV23-1 to TRBJ1-1; D is perhaps TRBD1 (5 bases). TRBV23-1 is labeled an ORF, and its function is uncertain. The CDR3 sequence is 17 residues long. Trimming shortened V by 0 bases and J by 0 bases, and 14 bases separated the two germline ends.

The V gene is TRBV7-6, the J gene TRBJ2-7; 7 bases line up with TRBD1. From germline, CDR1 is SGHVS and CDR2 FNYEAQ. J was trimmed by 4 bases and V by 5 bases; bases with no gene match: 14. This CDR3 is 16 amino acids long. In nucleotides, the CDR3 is TGTGCCAGCAGCGCGCGACAGGGAGAGGACTGGTACGAGCAGTACTTC. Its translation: CASSARQGEDWYEQYF.

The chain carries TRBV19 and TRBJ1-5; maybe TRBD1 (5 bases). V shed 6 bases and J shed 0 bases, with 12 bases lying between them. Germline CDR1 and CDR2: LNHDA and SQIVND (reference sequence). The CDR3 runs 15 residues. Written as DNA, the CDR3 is TGTGCCAGTAGCCCCGCAGGGTATAGCAATCAGCCCCAGCATTTT. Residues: CASSPAGYSNQPQHF.

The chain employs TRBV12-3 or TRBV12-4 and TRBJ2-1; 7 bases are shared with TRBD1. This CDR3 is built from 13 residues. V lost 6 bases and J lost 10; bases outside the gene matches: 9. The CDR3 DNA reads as TGTGCCAGCAGGCCCGGGACAGTTAGGGAGCAGTTCTTC. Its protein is CASRPGTVREQFF.

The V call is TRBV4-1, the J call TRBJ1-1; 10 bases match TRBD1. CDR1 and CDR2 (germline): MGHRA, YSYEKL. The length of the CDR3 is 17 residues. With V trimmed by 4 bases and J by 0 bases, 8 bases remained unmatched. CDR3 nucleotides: TGCGCCAGCAGCCCACAGACAGGGGGCCTAATGAACACTGAAGCTTTCTTT. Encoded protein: CASSPQTGGLMNTEAFF.

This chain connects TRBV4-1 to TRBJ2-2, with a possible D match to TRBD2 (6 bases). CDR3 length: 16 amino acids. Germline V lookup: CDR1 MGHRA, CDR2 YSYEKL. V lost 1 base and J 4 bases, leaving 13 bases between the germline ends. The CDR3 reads CASSQAVGRGTGELFF. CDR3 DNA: TGCGCCAGCAGCCAAGCTGTAGGGCGGGGCACCGGGGAGCTGTTTTTT.

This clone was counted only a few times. DNA for the CDR3: TGTGCCAGCAGCCCCATGGCTGAAGAGACCCAGTACTTC. The encoded protein is CASSPMAEETQYF. The chain combines TRBV7-9 with TRBJ2-5, with D unresolved. This CDR3 spans 13 amino acids. Per germline, CDR1 SEHNR and CDR2 FQNEAQ (reference sequence). V lost 5 bases to trimming and J lost 3 bases, with 10 bases between them.

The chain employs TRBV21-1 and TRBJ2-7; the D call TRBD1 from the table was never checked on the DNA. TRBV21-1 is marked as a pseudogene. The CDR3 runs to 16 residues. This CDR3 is CASSKGGGQGCYEQYF. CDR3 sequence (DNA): TGTGCCAGCAGCAAAGGGGGGGGACAGGGGTGCTACGAGCAGTACTTC.

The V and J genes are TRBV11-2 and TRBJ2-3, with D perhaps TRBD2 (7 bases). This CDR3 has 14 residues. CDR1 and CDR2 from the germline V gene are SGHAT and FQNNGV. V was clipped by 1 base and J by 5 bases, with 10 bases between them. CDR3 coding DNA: TGTGCCAGCAGCTTAGGGAGGGGGGGAGATACGCAGTATTTT. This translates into CASSLGRGGDTQYF.